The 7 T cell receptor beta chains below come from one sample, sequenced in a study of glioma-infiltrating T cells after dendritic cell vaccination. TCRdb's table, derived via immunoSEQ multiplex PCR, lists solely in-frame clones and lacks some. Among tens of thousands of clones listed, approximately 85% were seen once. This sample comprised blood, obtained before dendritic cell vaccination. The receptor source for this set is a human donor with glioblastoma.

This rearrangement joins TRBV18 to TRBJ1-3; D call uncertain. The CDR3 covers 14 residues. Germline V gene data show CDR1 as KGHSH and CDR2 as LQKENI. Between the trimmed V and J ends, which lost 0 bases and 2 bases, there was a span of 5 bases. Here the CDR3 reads CASSPPGTGNTIYF. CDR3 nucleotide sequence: TGTGCCAGCTCACCACCCGGGACTGGAAACACCATATATTTT. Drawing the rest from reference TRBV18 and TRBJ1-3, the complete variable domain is NAGVMQNPRHLVRRRGQEARLRCSPMKGHSHVYWYRQLPEEGLKFMVYLQKENIIDESGMPKERFSAEFPKEGPSILRIQQVVRGDSAAYFCASSPPGTGNTIYFGEGSWLTVV.

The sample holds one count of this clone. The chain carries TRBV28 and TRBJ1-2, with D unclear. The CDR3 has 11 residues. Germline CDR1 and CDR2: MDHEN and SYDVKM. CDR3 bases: TGTGTGGTGGAGGGAGATTATGGCTACACCTTC. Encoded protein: CVVEGDYGYTF.

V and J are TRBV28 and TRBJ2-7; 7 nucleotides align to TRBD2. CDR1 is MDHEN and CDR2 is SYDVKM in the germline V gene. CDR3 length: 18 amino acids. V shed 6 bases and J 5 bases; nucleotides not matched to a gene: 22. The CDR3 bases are TGTGCCAGCAGCCCAATAGGCCCGGGAGGCTTAACGTTAAACGAGCAGTACTTC. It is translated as CASSPIGPGGLTLNEQYF.

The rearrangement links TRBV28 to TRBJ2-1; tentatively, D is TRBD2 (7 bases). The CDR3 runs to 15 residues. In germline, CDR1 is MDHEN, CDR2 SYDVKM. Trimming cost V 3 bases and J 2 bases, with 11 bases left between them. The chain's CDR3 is CASSLGGGPYNEQFF. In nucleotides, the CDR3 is TGTGCCAGCAGTTTGGGGGGGGGCCCCTACAATGAGCAGTTCTTC.

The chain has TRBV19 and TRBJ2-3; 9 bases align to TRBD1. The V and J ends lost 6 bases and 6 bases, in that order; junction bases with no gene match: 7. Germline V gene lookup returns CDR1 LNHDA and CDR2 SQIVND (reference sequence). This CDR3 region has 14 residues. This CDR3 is CASRVTGGADTQYF. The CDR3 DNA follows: TGTGCCAGTAGGGTAACAGGGGGCGCGGATACGCAGTATTTT. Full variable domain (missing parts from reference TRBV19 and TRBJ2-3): DGGITQSPKYLFRKEGQNVTLSCEQNLNHDAMYWYRQDPGQGLRLIYYSQIVNDFQKGDIAEGYSVSREKKESFPLTVTSAQKNPTAFYLCASRVTGGADTQYFGPGTRLTVL.

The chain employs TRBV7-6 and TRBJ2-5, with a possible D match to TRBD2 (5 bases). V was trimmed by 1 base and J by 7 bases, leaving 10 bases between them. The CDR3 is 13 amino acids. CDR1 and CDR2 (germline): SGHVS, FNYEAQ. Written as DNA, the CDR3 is TGTGCCAGCAGCTTAGAGAAGAGGGCGACCCAGTACTTC. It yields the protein CASSLEKRATQYF.

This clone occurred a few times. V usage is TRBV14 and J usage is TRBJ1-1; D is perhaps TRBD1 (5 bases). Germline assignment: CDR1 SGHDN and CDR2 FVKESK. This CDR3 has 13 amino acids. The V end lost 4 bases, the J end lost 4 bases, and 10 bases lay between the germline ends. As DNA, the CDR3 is TGTGCCAGCAGCCTGGGGAGGGGCACTGAAGCTTTCTTT. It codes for CASSLGRGTEAFF. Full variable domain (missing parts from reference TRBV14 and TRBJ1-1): EAGVTQFPSHSVIEKGQTVTLRCDPISGHDNLYWYRRVMGKEIKFLLHFVKESKQDESGMPNNRFLAERTGGTYSTLKVQPAELEDSGVYFCASSLGRGTEAFFGQGTRLTVV.